The text below deals with one T cell receptor (beta chain). Assay used: immunoSEQ multiplex PCR; TCRdb lists only in-frame clones, some missing. Among more than 100,000 clones listed, around 91% were seen once. J was trimmed by 4 bases and V by 8 bases; bases with no gene match: 7. This CDR3 region has 13 residues. Germline values: CDR1 MNHEY, CDR2 SMNVEV (reference sequence). This sample is drawn from a study of T cell changes during pregnancy in multiple sclerosis. This chain connects TRBV27 to TRBJ1-1, with TRBD1 matching 7 bases. The TCR comes from a female donor with multiple sclerosis, enrolled in a pregnancy study. The input for sequencing was peripheral blood, taken after pregnancy. CDR3: CASRDRARTEAFF. The CDR3 nucleotides are TGTGCCAGCCGAGACAGGGCCCGCACTGAAGCTTTCTTT.